This TCR beta chain was recovered during a study of technical replicates of blood from several donors. Trimming pared 3 bases from V and 6 bases from J, leaving 15 bases between. This CDR3 has 14 amino acids. Germline loops: CDR1 SGHDN, CDR2 FVKESK. This table comes from immunoSEQ multiplex PCR, and its TCRdb copy is limited to in-frame clones, with some not included. The data hold about 56,000 clones, with 85% to 95% observed a single time. The chain combines TRBV14 with TRBJ2-7, with TRBD2 as a possible D gene (6 bases). The source material was PBMCs. The source is a human donor in good health. Some clones in this sample may be carry-over from other donors' samples. The CDR3 DNA follows: TGTGCCAGCAGCCATCATGTTCTGGGAGGCGAGCAGTACTTC. Its translation: CASSHHVLGGEQYF.